Listed here are 6 T cell receptor beta chains from one sample, sequenced in a study of cytomegalovirus exposure and HLA in healthy donors. In the PCR, 60 Vbeta and 13 Jbeta primers were used. The data were produced by immunoSEQ multiplex PCR, yet TCRdb's version contains in-frame clones alone and is incomplete. The data show some 110,000 clones, approximately 72% seen once. The sequenced material came from PBMCs. These receptor sequences come from a man between 18 and 35 years old in good health and CMV-seronegative.

V is TRBV19 and J is TRBJ2-1, with D tentatively TRBD2 (5 bases). Germline CDR1 and CDR2: LNHDA and SQIVND (reference sequence). The CDR3 runs to 13 residues. Trimming stripped 3 bases from V and 6 bases from J, with 9 bases between. In DNA, the CDR3 is TGTGCCAGTAGTATGAGGGCCCTCAATGAGCAGTTCTTC. Its translation is CASSMRALNEQFF.

This rearrangement joins TRBV27 to TRBJ1-2; a weak D match, TRBD1 (6 bases). Trimming removed 4 bases from V and 5 bases from J, with 11 bases in between. Germline values: CDR1 MNHEY, CDR2 SMNVEV (reference sequence). CDR3 size: 13 residues. The CDR3 DNA reads TGTGCCAGCAGTTCGGACAGCTGGTATGGCTACACCTTC. This sequence encodes CASSSDSWYGYTF.

This clone was detected a few times. The rearrangement joins TRBV5-1 to TRBJ1-1; D possibly corresponds to TRBD1 (6 bases). The V gene lost 4 bases and the J gene lost 6 bases, with 13 bases spanning the gap. Germline values: CDR1 SGHRS, CDR2 YFSETQ. The CDR3 loop spans 13 amino acids. The CDR3: CASSGTGNSEAFF. The CDR3 coding sequence is TGCGCCAGCAGCGGAACAGGGAATTCTGAAGCTTTCTTT.

The chain joins TRBV7-9 to TRBJ2-3; weak D call: TRBD1 (6 bases). V shed 3 bases and J shed 5 bases, with 12 bases lying between them. Germline V gene sequence: CDR1 SEHNR, CDR2 FQNEAQ (reference sequence). The CDR3 runs 14 residues. CDR3 nucleotide sequence: TGTGCCAGCAGCTTGACAGGTAATGAAGATACGCAGTATTTT. As protein: CASSLTGNEDTQYF.

In this sample, this clone turned up once. J is TRBJ2-1 and V is TRBV19; 12 bases match TRBD2. Germline V CDR1 and CDR2: LNHDA, SQIVND (reference sequence). The CDR3 sequence is 13 residues long. CDR3 sequence (DNA): TGTGCTACTAGCGGGGGGTACGGGAATGAGCAGTTCTTC. This gives the protein CATSGGYGNEQFF.

This sequence joins TRBV10-2 and TRBJ1-1; D ambiguous. The CDR3 is 13 amino acids. Trimming removed 5 bases at V and 2 bases at J, with 9 bases between. Germline CDR1 is WSHSY and CDR2 is SAAADI. In DNA, the CDR3 is TGCGCCAGCAGTCCCAACTCCAACACTGAAGCTTTCTTT. The encoded protein is CASSPNSNTEAFF.